Presented here are 10 T cell receptor beta chains from one specimen sequenced in a study of blood T cell repertoires in COVID-19 (dated by TCRdb to 2018 to 2021). Libraries were made using the immunoSEQ multiplex PCR assay. This is the immuneACCESS table as TCRdb keeps it, with only in-frame sequences that have V and J called. A part of the clones is gone; compared with another copy, unresolved V genes explain less than half, and the rest is unexplained. This sample lists some 400,000 clones; roughly 90% were detected once. The top ten constitute about 6.8% of the sample. The sample consisted of peripheral blood. Receptors were obtained from a man between 18 and 35 years old with active or convalescent COVID-19.

The chain has TRBV6-6 and TRBJ1-3; D unresolved. CDR1 is MNHNY and CDR2 is SVGAGI in the germline V gene (reference sequence). This CDR3 comprises 14 residues. V was clipped by 6 bases and J by 0 bases, with 9 bases between them. CDR3 region: CASRTDPSGNTIYF. CDR3 DNA: TGTGCCAGCAGAACAGACCCCTCTGGAAACACCATATATTTT.

The V call is TRBV10-2, the J call TRBJ1-4; TRBD1 might be the D (6 bases). The CDR3 sequence is 14 residues long. Looked up from germline, CDR1 is WSHSY and CDR2 is SAAADI. Trimming removed 6 bases from V and 0 bases from J, with 8 bases in between. The CDR3 DNA reads TGCGCCAGCAGGGACAGTGCAACTAATGAAAAACTGTTTTTT. Amino acid sequence: CASRDSATNEKLFF.

The chain combines TRBV19 with TRBJ1-4; 8 nucleotides align to TRBD1. Germline CDR1 reads LNHDA; CDR2 reads SQIVND (reference sequence). This CDR3 has 17 residues. V was clipped by 7 bases and J by 5 bases; unmatched bases: 15. The CDR3 nucleotides are TGTGCCAGTACCGAGCACTTGACAGGGGAGGAGAATGAAAAACTGTTTTTT. Translated, it gives CASTEHLTGEENEKLFF.

This clone was observed a few times. The rearrangement uses TRBV6-1 and TRBJ1-4; weak D call: TRBD1 (6 bases). Germline V gene data show CDR1 as MNHNS and CDR2 as SASEGT. Trimming removed 2 bases from V and 4 bases from J, with 11 bases in between. This CDR3 has 15 residues. CDR3 sequence (DNA): TGTGCCAGCAGTGAACGGGGCAGGGGTAATGAAAAACTGTTTTTT. As protein: CASSERGRGNEKLFF.

This clone appeared once. The chain is built from TRBV30 and TRBJ2-6, with D possibly being TRBD1 (6 bases). V was cut by 0 bases and J by 6 bases, with 9 bases left in between. Germline V lookup: CDR1 GTSNPN, CDR2 SVGIG (reference sequence). The CDR3 runs 14 residues. DNA of the CDR3: TGTGCCTGGAGTGTTGGGGGACAGGCCAACGTCCTGACTTTC. This encodes CAWSVGGQANVLTF.

The V gene is TRBV7-2, the J gene TRBJ2-7; 7 nucleotides agree with TRBD1. J was trimmed by 4 bases and V by 6 bases; bases with no gene match: 12. The CDR3 spans 15 residues. Germline CDR1 reads SGHTA; CDR2 reads FQGNSA. The CDR3 DNA reads TGTGCCAGCAGTGAAACCCCAGGGGGTCCATACGAGCAGTACTTC. Its protein is CASSETPGGPYEQYF.

This clone showed up just once. This chain joins TRBV5-5 and TRBJ2-3; D is possibly TRBD2 (6 bases). V lost 4 bases, J lost 3 bases, and 9 bases lay in between. Germline V gene lookup returns CDR1 SGHKS and CDR2 YYEKEE (reference sequence). This CDR3 has 13 amino acids. The CDR3 reads CASSTGLTDTQYF. For the CDR3, the DNA is TGTGCCAGCAGCACGGGACTTACAGATACGCAGTATTTT.

The chain is built from TRBV11-3 and TRBJ2-3; 14 nucleotides match TRBD2. The CDR3 has 16 residues. J gave up 1 base and V 3 bases, and 0 bases lay outside the gene matches. Germline lookup yields CDR1 SGHNT and CDR2 YENEEA. This CDR3 is CASSLGLAGGTDTQYF. CDR3 in DNA: TGTGCCAGCAGCTTGGGACTAGCGGGAGGCACAGATACGCAGTATTTT.

The chain has TRBV4-1 and TRBJ2-7; 10 nucleotides line up with TRBD2. CDR3 length: 15 amino acids. Losses at the gene ends were 2 bases for V and 2 bases for J; bases not matched to a gene: 3. Germline CDR1 reads MGHRA; CDR2 reads YSYEKL. The CDR3 region has the DNA TGCGCCAGCAGCCAAATAGCGGGAGGAGCCTACGAGCAGTACTTC. It codes for CASSQIAGGAYEQYF.

This chain links TRBV14 with TRBJ2-7, with D tentatively TRBD1 (7 bases). CDR3 length equals 14 residues. Germline assignment: CDR1 SGHDN and CDR2 FVKESK. Trimming pared 3 bases from V and 10 bases from J, leaving 19 bases between. The CDR3 DNA sequence: TGTGCCAGCAGCCACCCGGGGGCAGGGGGGAAACAGTACTTC. Translating it yields CASSHPGAGGKQYF. Based on the CDR3 plus reference TRBV14 and TRBJ2-7, the full variable domain is EAGVTQFPSHSVIEKGQTVTLRCDPISGHDNLYWYRRVMGKEIKFLLHFVKESKQDESGMPNNRFLAERTGGTYSTLKVQPAELEDSGVYFCASSHPGAGGKQYFGPGTRLTVT.